This note documents a single T cell receptor (beta chain) sequence. The data were obtained in a study of blood T cell repertoires in COVID-19. Study details: Specimens from acute and convalescent COVID-19 originated in the United States, Italy and Spain. T cells, B-cell-depleted T cells, or PBMCs supplied cDNA or gDNA.

Original methodology: Amplification of reference gene primers provided the estimated nucleated cell counts. Generated by immunoSEQ multiplex PCR, the TCRdb table keeps only in-frame clones and is missing some. V, J and clone size reflect that table, while D and trimming were determined from the DNA. The sample carries tens of thousands of clones, around 82% recorded once. The CDR3 has 15 residues. Trimming pared 7 bases from V and 5 bases from J, leaving 15 bases between. The germline CDR1 and CDR2 sequences are MNHEY and SVGAGI. Sequencing was performed on peripheral blood. The clonotype was recovered from a human donor in a cohort sampled during active COVID-19. The chain combines TRBV6-5 with TRBJ1-6; the D is unclear. The CDR3 is CASTRLADNNSPLHF. CDR3 DNA sequence: TGTGCCAGCACCCGCCTTGCGGATAATAATTCACCCCTCCACTTT.